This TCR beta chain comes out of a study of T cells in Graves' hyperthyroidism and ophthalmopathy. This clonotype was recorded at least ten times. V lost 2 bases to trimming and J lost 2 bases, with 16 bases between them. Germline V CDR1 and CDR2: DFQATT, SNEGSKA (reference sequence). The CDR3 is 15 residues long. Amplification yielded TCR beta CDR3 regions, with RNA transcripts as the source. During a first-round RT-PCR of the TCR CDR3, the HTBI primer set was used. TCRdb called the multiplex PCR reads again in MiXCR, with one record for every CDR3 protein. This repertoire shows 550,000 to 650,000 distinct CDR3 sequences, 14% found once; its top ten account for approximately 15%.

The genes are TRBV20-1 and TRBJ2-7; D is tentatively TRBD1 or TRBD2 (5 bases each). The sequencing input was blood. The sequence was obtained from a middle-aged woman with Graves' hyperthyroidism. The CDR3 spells CSARWSGTATYEQYF. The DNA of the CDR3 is TGCAGTGCTAGATGGTCCGGGACGGCGACCTACGAGCAGTACTTC.